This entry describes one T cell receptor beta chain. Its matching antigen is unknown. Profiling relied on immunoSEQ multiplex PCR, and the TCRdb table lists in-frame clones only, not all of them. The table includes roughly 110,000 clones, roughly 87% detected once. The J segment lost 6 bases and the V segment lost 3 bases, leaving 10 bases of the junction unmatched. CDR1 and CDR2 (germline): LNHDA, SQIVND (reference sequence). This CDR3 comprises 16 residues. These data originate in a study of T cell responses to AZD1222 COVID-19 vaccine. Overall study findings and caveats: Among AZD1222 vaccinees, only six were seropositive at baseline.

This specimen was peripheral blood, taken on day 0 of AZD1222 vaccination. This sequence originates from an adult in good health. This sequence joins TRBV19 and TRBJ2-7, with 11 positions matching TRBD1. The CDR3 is CASSISRTGGAVEQYF. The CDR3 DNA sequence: TGTGCCAGTAGTATCAGTCGGACAGGGGGCGCGGTCGAGCAGTACTTC.